Presented here are 3 T cell receptor beta chains from one specimen sequenced in a study of cytomegalovirus exposure and HLA in healthy donors. The primer mix had 60 Vbeta and 13 Jbeta primers. The protocol was immunoSEQ multiplex PCR, while the TCRdb copy is restricted to in-frame clones and leaves out a portion. Found here are under 150,000 clones, around 60% of them singletons; the top ten hold roughly 10%. Sample: PBMCs. The origin of the receptors is a man between 40 and 49 years old in good health and CMV-seropositive.

The chain has TRBV7-9 and TRBJ1-2; D is unclear. V was trimmed by 5 bases and J by 4 bases, leaving 14 bases between them. Germline V gene sequence: CDR1 SEHNR, CDR2 FQNEAQ (reference sequence). CDR3 length equals 14 residues. The CDR3 DNA is TGTGCCAGCAGCCCTCCGGGGAATCCCTATGGCTACACCTTC. It codes for CASSPPGNPYGYTF.

The V call is TRBV9, the J call TRBJ2-3, with D perhaps matching TRBD2 (5 bases). Trimming cost V 0 bases and J 2 bases, with 10 bases left between them. Germline lookup yields CDR1 SGDLS and CDR2 YYNGEE. This CDR3 has 15 residues. The CDR3: CASSVVGGPTDTQYF. Here the CDR3 DNA reads TGTGCCAGCAGCGTAGTTGGAGGCCCCACAGATACGCAGTATTTT.

This chain links TRBV29-1 with TRBJ2-7, with 7 bases that match TRBD1. V trimming: 7 bases; J trimming: 2 bases; junction bases outside the gene matches: 8. Germline CDR1 is SQVTM and CDR2 is ANQGSEA. The CDR3 is made up of 13 amino acids. The CDR3 here is CSARDSATYEQYF. The CDR3 DNA sequence: TGCAGCGCCCGGGACAGCGCTACCTACGAGCAGTACTTC.